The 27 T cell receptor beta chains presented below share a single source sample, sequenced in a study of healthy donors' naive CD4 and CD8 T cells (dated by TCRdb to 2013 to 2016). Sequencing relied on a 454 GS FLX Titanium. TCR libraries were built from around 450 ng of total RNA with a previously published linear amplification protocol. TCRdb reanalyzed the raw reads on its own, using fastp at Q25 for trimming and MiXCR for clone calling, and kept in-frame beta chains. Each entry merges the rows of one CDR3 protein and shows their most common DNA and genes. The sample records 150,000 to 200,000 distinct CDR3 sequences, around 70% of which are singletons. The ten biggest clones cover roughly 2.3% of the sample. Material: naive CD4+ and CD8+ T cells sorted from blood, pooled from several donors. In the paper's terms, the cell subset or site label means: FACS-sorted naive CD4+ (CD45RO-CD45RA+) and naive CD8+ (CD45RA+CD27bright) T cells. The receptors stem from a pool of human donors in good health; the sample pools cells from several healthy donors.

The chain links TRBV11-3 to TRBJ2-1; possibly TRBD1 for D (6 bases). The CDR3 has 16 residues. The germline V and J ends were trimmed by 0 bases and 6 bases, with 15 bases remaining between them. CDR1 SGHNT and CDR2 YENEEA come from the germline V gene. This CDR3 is CASSLEGTSTTNEQFF. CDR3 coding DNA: TGTGCCAGCAGCTTAGAGGGGACAAGCACTACCAATGAGCAGTTCTTC.

In nucleotides, the CDR3 is TGTGCCAGCACCATCTGGGGCGAGCAGTACTTC. It yields the protein CASTIWGEQYF. The J gene is TRBJ2-7, the V gene TRBV5-5, with unresolved D. V dropped 6 bases and J dropped 6 bases, with 10 bases sitting between them. The CDR3 runs 11 residues. Germline loops: CDR1 SGHKS, CDR2 YYEKEE (reference sequence).

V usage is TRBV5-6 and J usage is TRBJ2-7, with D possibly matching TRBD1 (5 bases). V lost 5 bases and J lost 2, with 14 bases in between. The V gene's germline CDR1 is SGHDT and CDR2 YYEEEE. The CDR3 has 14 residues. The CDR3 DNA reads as TGTGCCAGCAGGGGAAGGGGCACTCCCTACGAGCAGTACTTC. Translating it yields CASRGRGTPYEQYF.

The CDR3 loop reads CASSLDQASLEAFF. For the CDR3, the DNA is TGTGCCAGCAGCTTGGATCAGGCGTCCCTTGAAGCTTTCTTT. The J gene is TRBJ1-1, the V gene TRBV5-4; no clear D gene. The CDR3 totals 14 residues. V dropped 0 bases and J dropped 7 bases, with 13 bases sitting between them. Germline CDR1 is SGHNT and CDR2 is YYREEE (reference sequence).

The CDR3 coding sequence is TGCAGCGTTGAGCCAGGGGAGAGCGGCTACACCTTC. It codes for CSVEPGESGYTF. The chain carries TRBV29-1 and TRBJ1-2; D is perhaps TRBD1 (6 bases). The V and J ends lost 3 bases and 8 bases respectively, with 13 bases between them. This CDR3 contains 12 residues. Germline CDR1 is SQVTM and CDR2 is ANQGSEA. Supplemented by reference TRBV29-1 and TRBJ1-2, the full variable domain reads SAVISQKPSRDICQRGTSLTIQCQVDSQVTMMFWYRQQPGQSLTLIATANQGSEATYESGFVIDKFPISRPNLTFSTLTVSNMSPEDSSIYLCSVEPGESGYTFGSGTRLTVV.

The CDR3 here is CASSPPIWGTEAFF. CDR3 DNA sequence: TGTGCCAGTAGTCCTCCGATATGGGGCACTGAAGCTTTCTTT. V and J are TRBV19 and TRBJ1-1; no firm D call. Trimming removed 5 bases at V and 4 bases at J, with 14 bases between. The CDR3 runs 14 residues. Germline values: CDR1 LNHDA, CDR2 SQIVND (reference sequence).

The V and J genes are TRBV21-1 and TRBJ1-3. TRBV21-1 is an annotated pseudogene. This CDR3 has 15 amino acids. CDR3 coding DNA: TGTGCCAGCAGCAAAGGACAGTGCTCTGGAAACACCATATATTTT. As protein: CASSKGQCSGNTIYF.

The CDR3 reads CAIRQGSEAFF. In nucleotides, the CDR3 is TGTGCCATCAGGCAGGGTTCTGAAGCTTTCTTT. V is TRBV10-3 and J is TRBJ1-1, with TRBD1 as a possible D gene (5 bases). V shed 6 bases and J shed 6 bases, with 8 bases lying between them. CDR3 length: 11 amino acids. Germline V gene lookup returns CDR1 ENHRY and CDR2 SYGVKD.

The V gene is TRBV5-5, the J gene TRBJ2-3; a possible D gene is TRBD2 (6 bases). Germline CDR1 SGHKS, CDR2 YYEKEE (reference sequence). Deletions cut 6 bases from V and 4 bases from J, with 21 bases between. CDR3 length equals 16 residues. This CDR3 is CASTIGRGGAADTQYF. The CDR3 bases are TGTGCCAGCACCATTGGGCGAGGCGGGGCTGCAGATACGCAGTATTTT.

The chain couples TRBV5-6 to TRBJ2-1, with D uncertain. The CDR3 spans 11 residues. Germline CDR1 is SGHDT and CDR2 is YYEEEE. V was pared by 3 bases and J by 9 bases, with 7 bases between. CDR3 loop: CASSSELEQFF. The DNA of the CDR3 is TGTGCCAGCAGCTCAGAGCTTGAGCAGTTCTTC.

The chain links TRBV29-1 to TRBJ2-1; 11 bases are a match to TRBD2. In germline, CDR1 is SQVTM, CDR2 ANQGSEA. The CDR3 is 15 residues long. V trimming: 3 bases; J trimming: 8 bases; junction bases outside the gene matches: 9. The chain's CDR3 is CSVEGVAGGSDEQFF. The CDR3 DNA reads TGCAGCGTTGAGGGGGTAGCGGGGGGGTCTGATGAGCAGTTCTTC.

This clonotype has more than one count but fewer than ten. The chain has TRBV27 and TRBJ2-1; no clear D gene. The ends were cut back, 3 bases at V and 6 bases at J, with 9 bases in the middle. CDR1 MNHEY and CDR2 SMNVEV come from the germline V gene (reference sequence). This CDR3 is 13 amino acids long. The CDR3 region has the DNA TGTGCCAGCAGTTTGAAGGGCATCAATGAGCAGTTCTTC. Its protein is CASSLKGINEQFF.

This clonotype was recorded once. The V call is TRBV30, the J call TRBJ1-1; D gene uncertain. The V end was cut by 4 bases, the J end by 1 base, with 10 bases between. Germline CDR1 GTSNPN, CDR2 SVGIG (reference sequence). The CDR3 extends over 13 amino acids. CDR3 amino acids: CAWTQTPNTEAFF. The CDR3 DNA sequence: TGTGCCTGGACCCAAACACCGAACACTGAAGCTTTCTTT.

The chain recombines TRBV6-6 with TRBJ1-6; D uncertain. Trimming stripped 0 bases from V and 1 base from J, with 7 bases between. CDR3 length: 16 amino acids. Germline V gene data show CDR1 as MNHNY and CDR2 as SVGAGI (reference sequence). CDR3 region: CASSYSIPSYNSPLHF. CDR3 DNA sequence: TGTGCCAGCAGTTACTCGATCCCTTCCTATAATTCACCCCTCCACTTT.

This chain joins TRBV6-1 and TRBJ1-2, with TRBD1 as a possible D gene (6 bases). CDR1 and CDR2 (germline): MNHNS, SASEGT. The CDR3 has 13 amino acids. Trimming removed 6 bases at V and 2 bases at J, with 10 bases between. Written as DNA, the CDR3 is TGTGCCAGCAGACAGGGACGGAACTATGGCTACACCTTC. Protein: CASRQGRNYGYTF.

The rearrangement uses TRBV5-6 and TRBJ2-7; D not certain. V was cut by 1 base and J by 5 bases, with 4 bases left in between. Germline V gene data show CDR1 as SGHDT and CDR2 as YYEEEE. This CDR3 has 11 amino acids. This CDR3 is CASSLFDEQYF. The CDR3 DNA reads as TGTGCCAGCAGCTTGTTTGACGAGCAGTACTTC.

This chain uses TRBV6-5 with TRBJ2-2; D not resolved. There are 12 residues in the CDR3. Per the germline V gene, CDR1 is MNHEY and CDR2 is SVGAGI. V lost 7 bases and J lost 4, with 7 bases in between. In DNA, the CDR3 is TGTGCCAGCAAGGTCGGCACCGGGGAGCTGTTTTTT. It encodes CASKVGTGELFF.

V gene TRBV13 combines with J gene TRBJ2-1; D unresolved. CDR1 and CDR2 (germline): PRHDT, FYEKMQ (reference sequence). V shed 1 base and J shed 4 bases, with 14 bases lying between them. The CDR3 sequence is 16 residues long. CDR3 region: CASSLVGLGGYNEQFF. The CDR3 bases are TGTGCCAGCAGCTTAGTAGGGCTCGGCGGATACAATGAGCAGTTCTTC.

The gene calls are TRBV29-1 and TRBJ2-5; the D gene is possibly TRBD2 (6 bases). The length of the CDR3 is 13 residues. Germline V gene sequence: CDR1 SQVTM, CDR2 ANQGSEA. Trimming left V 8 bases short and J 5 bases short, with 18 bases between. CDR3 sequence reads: CSTHGRGWETQYF. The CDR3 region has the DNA TGCAGCACTCACGGCCGGGGGTGGGAGACCCAGTACTTC.

CDR3 sequence (DNA): TGTGCCAGCAGTACCCGAGCGGCTAGCGGGAGGAAGAACGAGCAGTACTTC. Its protein product is CASSTRAASGRKNEQYF. V usage is TRBV27 and J usage is TRBJ2-7, with TRBD2 matching 11 bases. From germline, CDR1 is MNHEY and CDR2 SMNVEV (reference sequence). The V segment lost 5 bases and the J segment 5 bases; nucleotides outside the gene matches: 14. The CDR3 is 17 residues long.

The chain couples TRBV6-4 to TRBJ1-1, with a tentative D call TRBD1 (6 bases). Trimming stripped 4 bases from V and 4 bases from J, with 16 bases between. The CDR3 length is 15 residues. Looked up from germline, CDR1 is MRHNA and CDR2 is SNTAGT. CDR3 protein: CASSAAPGGGTEAFF. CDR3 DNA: TGTGCCAGCAGTGCCGCCCCGGGGGGCGGCACTGAAGCTTTCTTT.

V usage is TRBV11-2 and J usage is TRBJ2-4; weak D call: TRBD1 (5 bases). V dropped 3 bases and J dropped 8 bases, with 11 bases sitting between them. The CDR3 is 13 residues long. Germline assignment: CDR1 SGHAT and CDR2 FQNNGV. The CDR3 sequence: CASSFWQGYIQYF. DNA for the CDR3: TGTGCCAGCAGCTTTTGGCAGGGATACATTCAGTACTTC.

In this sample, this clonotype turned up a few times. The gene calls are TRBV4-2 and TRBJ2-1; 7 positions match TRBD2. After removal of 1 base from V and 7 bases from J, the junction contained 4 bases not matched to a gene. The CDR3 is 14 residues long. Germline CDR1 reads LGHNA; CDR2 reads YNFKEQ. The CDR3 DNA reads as TGTGCCAGCAGCCAAGGGGCGGGGGTTAATGAGCAGTTCTTC. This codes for CASSQGAGVNEQFF.

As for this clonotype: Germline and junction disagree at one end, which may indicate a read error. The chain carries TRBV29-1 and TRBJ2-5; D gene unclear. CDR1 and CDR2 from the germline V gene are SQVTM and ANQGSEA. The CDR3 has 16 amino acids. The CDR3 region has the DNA TGCAGCGTTGAAGACACCGGGCGAGCCCCCCAAGGGACCCAGTACTTC. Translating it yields CSVEDTGRAPQGTQYF. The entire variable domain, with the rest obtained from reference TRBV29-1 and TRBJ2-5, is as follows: SAVISQKPSRDICQRGTSLTIQCQVDSQVTMMFWYRQQPGQSLTLIATANQGSEATYESGFVIDKFPISRPNLTFSTLTVSNMSPEDSSIYLCSVEDTGRAPQGTQYFGPGTRLLVL.

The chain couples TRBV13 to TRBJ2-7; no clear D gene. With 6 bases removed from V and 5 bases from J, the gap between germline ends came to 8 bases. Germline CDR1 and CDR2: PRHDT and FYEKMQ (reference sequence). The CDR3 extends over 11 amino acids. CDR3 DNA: TGTGCCAGCAGTCGCCGGCACGAGCAGTACTTC. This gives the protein CASSRRHEQYF.

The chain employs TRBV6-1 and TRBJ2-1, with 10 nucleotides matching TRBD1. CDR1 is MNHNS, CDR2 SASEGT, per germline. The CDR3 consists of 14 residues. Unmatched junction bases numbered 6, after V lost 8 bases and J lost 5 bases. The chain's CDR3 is CASYLGQGHNEQFF. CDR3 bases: TGTGCCAGCTACTTGGGACAGGGGCACAATGAGCAGTTCTTC.

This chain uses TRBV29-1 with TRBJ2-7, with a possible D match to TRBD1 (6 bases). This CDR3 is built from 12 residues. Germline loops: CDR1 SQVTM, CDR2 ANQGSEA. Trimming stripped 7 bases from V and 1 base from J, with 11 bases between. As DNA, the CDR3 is TGCAGCGGACGGACAGTTTCCTACGAGCAGTACTTC. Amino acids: CSGRTVSYEQYF.